The 10 T cell receptor beta chains below were found in one sample sequenced in a study of cytomegalovirus exposure and HLA in healthy donors. With 60 Vbeta and 13 Jbeta primers, the PCR was carried out. Assay: immunoSEQ multiplex PCR; the TCRdb copy retains only in-frame clones and omits some. The sample contains 150,000 to 200,000 clones, nearly 80% of which appear only once. Sequenced input: PBMCs. The origin of the receptors is a man aged 40-55 years in good health and CMV-seropositive.

CDR3 loop: CASSTSGYMADTQYF. Written as DNA, the CDR3 is TGTGCCAGCAGCACTAGTGGCTACATGGCAGATACGCAGTATTTT. The V and J genes are TRBV7-9 and TRBJ2-3; D may be TRBD2 (5 bases). The germline V and J ends were trimmed by 5 bases and 4 bases, with 16 bases remaining between them. CDR3 length equals 15 residues. Germline CDR1 is SEHNR and CDR2 is FQNEAQ (reference sequence).

J is TRBJ2-1 and V is TRBV9; a weak D match, TRBD2 (5 bases). Germline CDR1 is SGDLS and CDR2 is YYNGEE. CDR3 length equals 15 residues. Trimming cost V 3 bases and J 3 bases, with 13 bases left between them. CDR3 loop: CASSGEGVIYNEQFF. Here the CDR3 DNA reads TGTGCCAGCAGCGGAGAGGGAGTGATCTACAATGAGCAGTTCTTC.

J is TRBJ1-5 and V is TRBV2; 11 positions match TRBD1. J lost 7 bases, V lost 3 bases, and 2 bases had no gene match. This CDR3 spans 14 amino acids. CDR1 and CDR2 (germline): SNHLY, FYNNEI. CDR3 protein: CASSDRTGGQPQHF. CDR3 bases: TGTGCCAGCAGTGACCGGACAGGGGGCCAGCCCCAGCATTTT.

V usage is TRBV30 and J usage is TRBJ2-4; 8 bases are shared with TRBD2. This CDR3 is built from 14 residues. The ends lost 2 bases at V and 7 bases at J; junction bases unmatched: 7. The germline CDR1 and CDR2 sequences are GTSNPN and SVGIG (reference sequence). CDR3 in amino acids: CAWSPAGVINIQYF. The CDR3 DNA sequence: TGTGCCTGGAGTCCAGCGGGAGTTATTAACATTCAGTACTTC. The whole variable domain, filled in from reference TRBV30 and TRBJ2-4, reads SQTIHQWPATLVQPVGSPLSLECTVEGTSNPNLYWYRQAAGRGLQLLFYSVGIGQISSEVPQNLSASRPQDRQFILSSKKLLLSDSGFYLCAWSPAGVINIQYFGAGTRLSVL.

CDR3 region: CASSYRQGPYEQYF. CDR3 sequence (DNA): TGCGCCAGCAGCTATCGACAGGGGCCCTACGAGCAGTACTTC. This rearrangement joins TRBV5-1 to TRBJ2-7; 8 bases fit TRBD1. Germline values: CDR1 SGHRS, CDR2 YFSETQ. This CDR3 region has 14 residues. Trimming cost V 3 bases and J 2 bases; bases outside gene matches: 4.

CDR3 protein: CASSTRDSGDEKLFF. The CDR3 DNA reads as TGTGCCAGCAGCACCCGGGACAGCGGAGATGAAAAACTGTTTTTT. The chain combines TRBV13 with TRBJ1-4; TRBD1 matches 7 bases. The CDR3 covers 15 residues. Trimming took 5 bases from V and 6 from J; bases not matched to a gene: 9. From germline, CDR1 is PRHDT and CDR2 FYEKMQ (reference sequence).

The V and J genes are TRBV4-1 and TRBJ2-5, with TRBD1 identical over 8 bases. TRBJ2-7 explains the end of the DNA better; the J call may be wrong. In germline, CDR1 is MGHRA, CDR2 YSYEKL. There are 15 residues in the CDR3. CDR3 sequence: CASSPDGQGLYEQYF. CDR3 coding DNA: TGCGCCAGCAGCCCAGATGGACAGGGACTCTACGAGCAGTACTTC.

This rearrangement joins TRBV5-8 to TRBJ1-5, with D tentatively TRBD1 (5 bases). The germline V gene has CDR1 SGHTS and CDR2 YDEGEE. V dropped 3 bases and J dropped 0 bases, with 19 bases sitting between them. CDR3 size: 18 residues. This chain's CDR3 is CASSWPLAGKDSNQPQHF. As DNA, the CDR3 is TGTGCCAGCAGCTGGCCCCTCGCAGGGAAAGATAGCAATCAGCCCCAGCATTTT.

The chain is built from TRBV6-1 and TRBJ1-1; TRBD1 is a possible D gene (5 bases). There are 14 residues in the CDR3. The V gene's germline CDR1 is MNHNS and CDR2 SASEGT. V was pared by 2 bases and J by 4 bases, with 11 bases between. CDR3 bases: TGTGCCAGCAGTGAACCACTGGGGGGCACTGAAGCTTTCTTT. Residues: CASSEPLGGTEAFF.

The chain combines TRBV5-1 with TRBJ2-5, with a tentative D call TRBD2 (6 bases). Trimming took off 4 bases at V and 1 base at J, with 14 bases between the two ends. Per the germline V gene, CDR1 is SGHRS and CDR2 is YFSETQ. The CDR3 sequence is 15 residues long. CDR3 amino acids: CASSLLSGLQETQYF. In DNA, the CDR3 is TGCGCCAGCAGCCTCCTTTCGGGACTCCAAGAGACCCAGTACTTC. Drawing the rest from reference TRBV5-1 and TRBJ2-5, the complete variable domain is KAGVTQTPRYLIKTRGQQVTLSCSPISGHRSVSWYQQTPGQGLQFLFEYFSETQRNKGNFPGRFSGRQFSNSRSEMNVSTLELGDSALYLCASSLLSGLQETQYFGPGTRLLVL.